These T cell receptor beta chains were read from a single sample in a study of blood T cell repertoires in COVID-19. Assay: immunoSEQ multiplex PCR; the TCRdb copy retains only in-frame clones and omits some. Here the sample spans 70,000 to 80,000 clones, about 90% being singletons. Material: peripheral blood. The receptors here all came from a man older than 75 in a cohort sampled during active COVID-19. Both conserved end residues are part of each CDR3. D genes are given only for firm matches. Not every row has a clone size; where given, it reads once, few, many or a size class.

>TRBD2|-|TRBJ2-3|TRBV4-3
TGCGCCAGCAGCCAAGAGCGGGAGGACACAGATACGCAGTATTTT
CASSQEREDTDTQYF
>-|-|TRBJ2-3|TRBV9
TGTGCCAGCAGCGTCCTAGTTACCCCAGATACGCAGTATTTT
CASSVLVTPDTQYF
>TRBD1|once|TRBJ2-7|TRBV7-2
TGTGCCAGCAGCTTAGGGACAGGGCGCTACGAGCAGTACTTC
CASSLGTGRYEQYF
>-|-|TRBJ2-5|TRBV7-2
TGTGCCAGCAGCGCGACAAGAATGAGCCAAGAGACCCAGTACTTC
CASSATRMSQETQYF
>-|-|TRBJ2-3|TRBV2
TGTGCCAGCAGTGAAGCTGGTGAACGGGGGGCTTACACAGATACGCAGTATTTT
CASSEAGERGAYTDTQYF
>-|few|TRBJ2-1|TRBV4-1
TGCGCCAGCAGCCAAGCGGACACTGAGCAGTTCTTC
CASSQADTEQFF
>-|-|TRBJ1-6|TRBV5-6
TGTGCCAGCAGCTTGGATACGGGGGAGCGCTCACCCCTCCACTTT
CASSLDTGERSPLHF
>TRBD1|-|TRBJ1-4|TRBV13
TGTGCCAGCAGCTTGGTGAGGGGACAGGGCTCTGAAAAACTGTTTTTT
CASSLVRGQGSEKLFF
>-|-|TRBJ1-2|TRBV27
TGTGCCAGCACACCCTCCGGGGGGAACTATGGCTACACCTTC
CASTPSGGNYGYTF
>-|-|TRBJ1-1|TRBV5-1
TGCGCCAGCAGCTTGGGTTCTGTGACAATGGGCACTGAAGCTTTCTTT
CASSLGSVTMGTEAFF
>-|once|TRBJ2-3|TRBV3-1/TRBV3-2
TGTGCCAGCAGTCGACAGAACACAGATACGCAGTATTTT
CASSRQNTDTQYF
>TRBD1|few|TRBJ1-1|TRBV19
TGTGCCAGTAGTATCCCCCGACAGGGCTCGGGCAAGGACACTGAAGCTTTCTTT
CASSIPRQGSGKDTEAFF
>-|-|TRBJ2-7|TRBV6-2/TRBV6-3
TGTGCCAGCAGCCACCCGTACAGCTACGAGCAGTACTTC
CASSHPYSYEQYF
>TRBD2|-|TRBJ2-4|TRBV4-2
TGTGCCAGCAGCCCCGAACTAGCGGGGGAGCTACTAGCCAAAAACATTCAGTACTTC
CASSPELAGELLAKNIQYF
>-|-|TRBJ1-6|TRBV2
TGTGCCAGCAGTGAAGCGGGGAGGGGGGTGTCACCCCTCCACTTT
CASSEAGRGVSPLHF
>-|-|TRBJ2-3|TRBV5-4
TGTGCCAGCAGCTTGGGAGGGGGTGCTGATACGCAGTATTTT
CASSLGGGADTQYF
>TRBD1|-|TRBJ1-2|TRBV12-5
TGTGCTAGTGGTTTGGGACAGGGACTCGTCTATGGCTACACCTTC
CASGLGQGLVYGYTF
>TRBD2|-|TRBJ2-3|TRBV5-1
TGCGCCAGCAGCTTGGGGACTAGCGGTGCTAGCACAGATACGCAGTATTTT
CASSLGTSGASTDTQYF
>-|-|TRBJ1-3|TRBV3-1/TRBV3-2
TGTGCCAGCAGGGAGGAATCTGGAAACACCATATATTTT
CASREESGNTIYF
>-|-|TRBJ2-5|TRBV5-4
TGTGCCAGCAGCTTGACAGGCAGCCAAGAGACCCAGTACTTC
CASSLTGSQETQYF
>-|-|TRBJ1-5|TRBV4-2
TGTGCCAGCAGCCAAGAATCGTTTCGGAATCAGCCCCAGCATTTT
CASSQESFRNQPQHF
>TRBD2|-|TRBJ2-2|TRBV19
TGTGCCAGTAGTAGCGGGGGGACCGGGGAGCTGTTTTTT
CASSSGGTGELFF
>-|once|TRBJ2-7|TRBV6-6
TGTGCCAGCAGAGGGGGGGCTAGCGGAACCTACGAGCAGTACTTC
CASRGGASGTYEQYF
>TRBD2|-|TRBJ2-1|TRBV9
TGTGCCAGCAGCGTAGATGAGCGGGGGGGCTCCTACAATGAGCAGTTCTTC
CASSVDERGGSYNEQFF
>-|-|TRBJ1-2|TRBV5-1
TGCGCCAGCAGCTTGTCCTCACAGGCCGTGTATGGCTACACCTTC
CASSLSSQAVYGYTF
>-|once|TRBJ1-2|TRBV19
TGTGCCAGTAGTATTGGGGCAGTTAACTATGGCTACACCTTC
CASSIGAVNYGYTF
>TRBD1|-|TRBJ2-7|TRBV24-1
TGTGCCACCAGTTTCAGCCCAGGGGGCGAGCAGTACTTC
CATSFSPGGEQYF